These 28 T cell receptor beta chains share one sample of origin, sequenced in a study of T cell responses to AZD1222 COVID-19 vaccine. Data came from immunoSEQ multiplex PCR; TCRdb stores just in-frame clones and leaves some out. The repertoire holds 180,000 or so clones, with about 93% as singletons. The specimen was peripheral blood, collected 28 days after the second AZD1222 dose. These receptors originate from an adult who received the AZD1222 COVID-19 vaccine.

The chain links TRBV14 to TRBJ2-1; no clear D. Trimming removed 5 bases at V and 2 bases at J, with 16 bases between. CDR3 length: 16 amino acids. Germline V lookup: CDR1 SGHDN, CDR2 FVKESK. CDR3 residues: CASSVPSPAAYNEQFF. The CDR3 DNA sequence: TGTGCCAGCAGCGTCCCCAGCCCCGCAGCCTACAATGAGCAGTTCTTC.

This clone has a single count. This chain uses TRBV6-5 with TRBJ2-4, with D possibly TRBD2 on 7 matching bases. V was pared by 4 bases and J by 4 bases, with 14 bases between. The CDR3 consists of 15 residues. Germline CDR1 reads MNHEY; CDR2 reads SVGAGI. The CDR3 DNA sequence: TGTGCCAGCAGTTCTGGGGGGGGCGGGAAAAACATTCAGTACTTC. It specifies CASSSGGGGKNIQYF.

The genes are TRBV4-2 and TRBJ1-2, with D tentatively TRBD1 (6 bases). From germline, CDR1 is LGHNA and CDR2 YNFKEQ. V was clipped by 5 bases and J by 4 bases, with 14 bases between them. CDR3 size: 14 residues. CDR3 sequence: CASSGLQGSYGYTF. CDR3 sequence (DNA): TGTGCCAGCAGCGGGTTACAGGGATCCTATGGCTACACCTTC.

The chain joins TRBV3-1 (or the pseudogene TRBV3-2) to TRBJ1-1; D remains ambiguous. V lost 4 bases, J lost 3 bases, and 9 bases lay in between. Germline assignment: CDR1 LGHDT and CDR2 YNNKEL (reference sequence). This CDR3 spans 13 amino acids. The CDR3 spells CASSPAQDTEAFF. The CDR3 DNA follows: TGTGCCAGCAGCCCAGCGCAAGACACTGAAGCTTTCTTT.

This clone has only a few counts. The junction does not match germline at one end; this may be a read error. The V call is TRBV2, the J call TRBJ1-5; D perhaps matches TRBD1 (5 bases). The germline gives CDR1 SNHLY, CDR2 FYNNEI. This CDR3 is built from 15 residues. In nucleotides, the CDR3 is TGTGCCAGCACTGAACAGGTTTACGGTAATCAGCCCCAGCATTTT. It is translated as CASTEQVYGNQPQHF.

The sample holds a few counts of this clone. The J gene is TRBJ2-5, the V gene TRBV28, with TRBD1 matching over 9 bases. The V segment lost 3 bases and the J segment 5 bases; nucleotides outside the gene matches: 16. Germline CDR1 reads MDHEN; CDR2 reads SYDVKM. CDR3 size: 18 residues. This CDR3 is CASSFGTGLPPQRETQYF. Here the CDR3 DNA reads TGTGCCAGCAGTTTCGGGACAGGGTTGCCCCCTCAAAGGGAGACCCAGTACTTC.

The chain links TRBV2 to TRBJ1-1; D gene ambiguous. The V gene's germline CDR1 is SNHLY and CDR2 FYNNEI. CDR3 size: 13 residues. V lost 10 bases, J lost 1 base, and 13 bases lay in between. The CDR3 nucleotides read TGTGCCAACTCGGGGTTCAGGAACACTGAAGCTTTCTTT. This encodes CANSGFRNTEAFF.

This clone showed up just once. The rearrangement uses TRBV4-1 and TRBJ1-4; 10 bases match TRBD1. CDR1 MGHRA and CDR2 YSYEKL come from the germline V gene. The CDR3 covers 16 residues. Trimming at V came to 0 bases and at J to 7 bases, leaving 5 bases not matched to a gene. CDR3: CASSQESGQGSEKLFF. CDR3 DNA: TGCGCCAGCAGCCAAGAGTCGGGACAGGGGTCTGAAAAACTGTTTTTT.

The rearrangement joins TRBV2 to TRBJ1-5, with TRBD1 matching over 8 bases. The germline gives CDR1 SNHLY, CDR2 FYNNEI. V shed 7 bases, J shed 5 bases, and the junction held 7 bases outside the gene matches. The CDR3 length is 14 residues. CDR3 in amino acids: CASTLDRGHQPQHF. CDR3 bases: TGTGCCAGCACTCTTGACAGGGGCCATCAGCCCCAGCATTTT.

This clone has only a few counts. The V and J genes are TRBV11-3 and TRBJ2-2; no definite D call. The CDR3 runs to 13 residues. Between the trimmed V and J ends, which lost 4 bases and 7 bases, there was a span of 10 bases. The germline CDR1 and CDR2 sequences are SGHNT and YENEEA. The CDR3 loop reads CASSSIGYGELFF. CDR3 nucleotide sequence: TGTGCCAGCAGCTCCATCGGGTACGGGGAGCTGTTTTTT.

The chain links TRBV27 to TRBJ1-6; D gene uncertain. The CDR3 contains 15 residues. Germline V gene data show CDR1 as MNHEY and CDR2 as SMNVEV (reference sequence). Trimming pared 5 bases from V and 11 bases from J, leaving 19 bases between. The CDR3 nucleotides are TGTGCCAGCAGTCCCCGGACTTTTTCGGACGCACCCCTCCACTTT. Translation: CASSPRTFSDAPLHF.

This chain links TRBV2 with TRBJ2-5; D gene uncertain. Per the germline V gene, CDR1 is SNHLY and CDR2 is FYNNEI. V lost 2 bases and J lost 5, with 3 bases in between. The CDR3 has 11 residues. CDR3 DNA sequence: TGTGCCAGCAGTGAACGGGAGACCCAGTACTTC. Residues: CASSERETQYF. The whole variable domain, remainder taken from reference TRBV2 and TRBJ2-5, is EPEVTQTPSHQVTQMGQEVILRCVPISNHLYFYWYRQILGQKVEFLVSFYNNEISEKSEIFDDQFSVERPDGSNFTLKIRSTKLEDSAMYFCASSERETQYFGPGTRLLVL.

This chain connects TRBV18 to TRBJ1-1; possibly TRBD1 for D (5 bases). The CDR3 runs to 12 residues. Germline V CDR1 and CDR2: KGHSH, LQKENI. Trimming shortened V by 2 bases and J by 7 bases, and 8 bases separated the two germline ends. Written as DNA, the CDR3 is TGTGCCAGCTCACCAGTCGACAGTGAAGCTTTCTTT. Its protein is CASSPVDSEAFF.

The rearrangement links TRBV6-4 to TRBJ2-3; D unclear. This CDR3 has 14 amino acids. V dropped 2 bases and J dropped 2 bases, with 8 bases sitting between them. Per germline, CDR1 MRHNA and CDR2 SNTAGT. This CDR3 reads CASSDRPDTDTQYF. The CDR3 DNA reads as TGTGCCAGCAGTGACAGGCCCGACACAGATACGCAGTATTTT.

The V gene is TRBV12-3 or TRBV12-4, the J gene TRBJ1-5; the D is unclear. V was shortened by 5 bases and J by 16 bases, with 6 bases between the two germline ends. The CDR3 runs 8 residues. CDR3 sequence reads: CASSAPHF. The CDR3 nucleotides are TGTGCCAGCAGTGCCCCCCATTTT.

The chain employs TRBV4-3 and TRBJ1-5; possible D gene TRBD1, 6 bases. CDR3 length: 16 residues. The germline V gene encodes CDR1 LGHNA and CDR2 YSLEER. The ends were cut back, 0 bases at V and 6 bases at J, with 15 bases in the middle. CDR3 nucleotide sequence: TGCGCCAGCAGCCAAGACTCTTATTCGGGGGCTCAGCCCCAGCATTTT. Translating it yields CASSQDSYSGAQPQHF.

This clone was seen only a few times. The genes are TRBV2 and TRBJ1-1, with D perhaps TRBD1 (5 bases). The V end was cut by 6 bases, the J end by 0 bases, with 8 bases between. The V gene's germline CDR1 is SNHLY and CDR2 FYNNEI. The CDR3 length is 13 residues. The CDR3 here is CASSQGLNTEAFF. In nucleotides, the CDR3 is TGTGCCAGCAGCCAGGGTTTGAACACTGAAGCTTTCTTT.

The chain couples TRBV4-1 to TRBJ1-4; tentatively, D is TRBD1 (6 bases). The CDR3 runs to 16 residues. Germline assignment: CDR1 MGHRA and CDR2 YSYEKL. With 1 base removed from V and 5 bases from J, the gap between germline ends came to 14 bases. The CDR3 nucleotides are TGCGCCAGCAGCCAAGGCAGGGGCTTAGACAATGAAAAACTGTTTTTT. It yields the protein CASSQGRGLDNEKLFF.

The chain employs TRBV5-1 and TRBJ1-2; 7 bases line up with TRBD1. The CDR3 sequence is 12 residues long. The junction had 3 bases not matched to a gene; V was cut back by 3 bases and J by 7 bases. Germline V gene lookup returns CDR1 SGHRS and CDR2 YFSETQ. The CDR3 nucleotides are TGCGCCAGCAGCTCCAGGGGGGGTGGCTACACCTTC. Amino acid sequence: CASSSRGGGYTF.

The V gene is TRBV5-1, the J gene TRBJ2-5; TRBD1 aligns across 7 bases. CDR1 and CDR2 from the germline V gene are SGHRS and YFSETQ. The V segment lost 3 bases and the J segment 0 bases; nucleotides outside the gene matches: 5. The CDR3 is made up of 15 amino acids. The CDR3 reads CASSWTGTDQETQYF. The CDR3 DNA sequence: TGCGCCAGCAGCTGGACCGGGACAGACCAAGAGACCCAGTACTTC.

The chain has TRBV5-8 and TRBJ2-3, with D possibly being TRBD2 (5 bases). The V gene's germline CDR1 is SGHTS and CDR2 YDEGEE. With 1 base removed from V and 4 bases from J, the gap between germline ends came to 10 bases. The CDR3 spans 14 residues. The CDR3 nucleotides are TGTGCCAGCAGCTTGTTTGGGAGTGCAGATACGCAGTATTTT. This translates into CASSLFGSADTQYF. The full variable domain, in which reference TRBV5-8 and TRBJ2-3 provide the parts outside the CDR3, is EAGVTQSPTHLIKTRGQQATLRCSPISGHTSVYWYQQALGLGLQFLLWYDEGEERNRGNFPPRFSGRQFPNYSSELNVNALELEDSALYLCASSLFGSADTQYFGPGTRLTVL.

The CDR3 DNA sequence: TGTGCCTGGAGTCCCCCTCTCTCTCCCAGGGGGCGAACTGGAAACACCATATATTTT. This sequence encodes CAWSPPLSPRGRTGNTIYF. The chain is built from TRBV30 and TRBJ1-3; 8 positions match TRBD1. V lost 2 bases and J lost 2; bases outside the gene matches: 17. This CDR3 is 19 amino acids long. Per germline, CDR1 GTSNPN and CDR2 SVGIG (reference sequence). The whole variable domain, remainder taken from reference TRBV30 and TRBJ1-3, is SQTIHQWPATLVQPVGSPLSLECTVEGTSNPNLYWYRQAAGRGLQLLFYSVGIGQISSEVPQNLSASRPQDRQFILSSKKLLLSDSGFYLCAWSPPLSPRGRTGNTIYFGEGSWLTVV.

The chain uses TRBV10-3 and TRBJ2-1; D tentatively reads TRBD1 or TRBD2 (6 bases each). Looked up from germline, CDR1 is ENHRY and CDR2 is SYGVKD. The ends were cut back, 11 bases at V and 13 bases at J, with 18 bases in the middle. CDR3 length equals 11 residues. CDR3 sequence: CAARRGLEQFF. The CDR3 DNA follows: TGTGCCGCCCGACGGGGGCTGGAACAGTTCTTC.

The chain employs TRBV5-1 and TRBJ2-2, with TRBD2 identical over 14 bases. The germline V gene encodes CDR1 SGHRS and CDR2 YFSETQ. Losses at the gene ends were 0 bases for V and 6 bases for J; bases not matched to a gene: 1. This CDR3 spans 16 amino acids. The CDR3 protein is CASSLGLAGGPGELFF. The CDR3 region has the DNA TGCGCCAGCAGCTTGGGACTAGCGGGAGGGCCCGGGGAGCTGTTTTTT. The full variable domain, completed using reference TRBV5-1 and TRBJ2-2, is KAGVTQTPRYLIKTRGQQVTLSCSPISGHRSVSWYQQTPGQGLQFLFEYFSETQRNKGNFPGRFSGRQFSNSRSEMNVSTLELGDSALYLCASSLGLAGGPGELFFGEGSRLTVL.

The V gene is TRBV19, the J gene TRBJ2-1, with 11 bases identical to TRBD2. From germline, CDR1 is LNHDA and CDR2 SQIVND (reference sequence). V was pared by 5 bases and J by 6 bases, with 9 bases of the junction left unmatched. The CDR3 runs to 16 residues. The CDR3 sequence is CASSLRGSGRANEQFF. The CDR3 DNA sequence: TGTGCCAGTAGTCTCCGGGGTAGCGGGAGGGCCAATGAGCAGTTCTTC.

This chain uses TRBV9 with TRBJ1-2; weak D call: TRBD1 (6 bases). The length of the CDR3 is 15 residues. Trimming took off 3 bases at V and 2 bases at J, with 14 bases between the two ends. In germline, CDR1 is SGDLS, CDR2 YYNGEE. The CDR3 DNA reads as TGTGCCAGCAGCGATATAGGGGGGAAAAACTATGGCTACACCTTC. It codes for CASSDIGGKNYGYTF. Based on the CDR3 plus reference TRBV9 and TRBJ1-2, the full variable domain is DSGVTQTPKHLITATGQRVTLRCSPRSGDLSVYWYQQSLDQGLQFLIQYYNGEERAKGNILERFSAQQFPDLHSELNLSSLELGDSALYFCASSDIGGKNYGYTFGSGTRLTVV.

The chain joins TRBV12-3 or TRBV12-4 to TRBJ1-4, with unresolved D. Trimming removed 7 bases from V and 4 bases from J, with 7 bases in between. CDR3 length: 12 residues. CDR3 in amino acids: CASKGGNEKLFF. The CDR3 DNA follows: TGTGCCAGCAAGGGCGGTAATGAAAAACTGTTTTTT.

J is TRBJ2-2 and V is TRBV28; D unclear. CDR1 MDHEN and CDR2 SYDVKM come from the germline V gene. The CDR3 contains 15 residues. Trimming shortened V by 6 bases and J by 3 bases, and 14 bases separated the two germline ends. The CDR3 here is CASRGGSRDTGELFF. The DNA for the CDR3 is TGTGCCAGCAGGGGTGGTTCTAGGGACACCGGGGAGCTGTTTTTT.